The 24 T cell receptor beta chains in this list originate from one sample, sequenced in a study of metastatic and nonmetastatic thyroid tumors. Via MiXCR, TCRdb re-called the PCR reads. The sample lists about 30,000 clones, less than 40% occurring once. Ahead of thyroid surgery, no patient had received treatment of any kind. Sequenced input: tumor tissue. All receptors derive from a female donor with papillary thyroid cancer or a benign thyroid nodule (not recorded which). Some clones in this sample may be carry-over from other donors' samples.

V and J are TRBV7-6 and TRBJ2-7; D gene unclear. V was trimmed by 4 bases and J by 5 bases, leaving 6 bases between them. There are 11 residues in the CDR3. In germline, CDR1 is SGHVS, CDR2 FNYEAQ. The CDR3 reads CASSSGHEQYF. CDR3 nucleotide sequence: TGTGCCAGCAGCTCGGGCCACGAGCAGTACTTC.

This rearrangement joins TRBV19 to TRBJ2-7, with D perhaps matching TRBD2 (6 bases). Trimming removed 5 bases from V and 5 bases from J, with 19 bases in between. The CDR3 is 15 residues long. Germline V gene sequence: CDR1 LNHDA, CDR2 SQIVND (reference sequence). DNA of the CDR3: TGTGCCAGTAGTGGAGAAAGTGGGAGGAGAAACGAGCAGTACTTC. Protein sequence: CASSGESGRRNEQYF.

This clone has more than one count but fewer than ten. The J gene is TRBJ2-1, the V gene TRBV6-2 or TRBV6-3, with TRBD2 matching over 9 bases. The ends lost 5 bases at V and 4 bases at J; junction bases unmatched: 6. The length of the CDR3 is 15 residues. Germline CDR1 reads MNHEY; CDR2 reads SVGEGT. This CDR3 is CASSQTSGGYNEQFF. In nucleotides, the CDR3 is TGTGCCAGCAGTCAGACTAGCGGAGGATACAATGAGCAGTTCTTC.

V gene TRBV30 combines with J gene TRBJ2-3, with D possibly matching TRBD2 (6 bases). This CDR3 region has 14 residues. V was clipped by 3 bases and J by 5 bases, with 15 bases between them. Germline loops: CDR1 GTSNPN, CDR2 SVGIG (reference sequence). The CDR3 here is CAWSLPFSGDTQYF. Written as DNA, the CDR3 is TGTGCCTGGAGCCTACCCTTTAGCGGAGATACGCAGTATTTT.

The V and J genes are TRBV6-1 and TRBJ1-2; 11 bases match TRBD1. Germline CDR1 and CDR2: MNHNS and SASEGT. The CDR3 is 15 residues long. The V gene end was trimmed by 6 bases and the J gene end by 6 bases; junction bases not matched to a gene: 9. The CDR3 region has the DNA TGTGCCAGCAGCCTACTTGGACAGGGGGCAGATGGCTACACCTTC. Its translation: CASSLLGQGADGYTF.

This clone was counted only a few times. J is TRBJ2-1 and V is TRBV6-4; 14 bases align to TRBD2. The CDR3 spans 16 residues. Trimming cost V 2 bases and J 6 bases; bases outside gene matches: 3. The germline V gene encodes CDR1 MRHNA and CDR2 SNTAGT. The DNA for the CDR3 is TGTGCCAGCAGTGACGCAGGGACTAGCGGGAGCAATGAGCAGTTCTTC. Translation gives CASSDAGTSGSNEQFF.

The gene calls are TRBV6-1 and TRBJ2-7; 9 bases are a match to TRBD2. The CDR3 totals 15 residues. Losses at the gene ends were 0 bases for V and 6 bases for J; bases not matched to a gene: 6. CDR1 is MNHNS and CDR2 is SASEGT in the germline V gene. CDR3 bases: TGTGCCAGCAGTGAAGCTAGCGGGAGAACGAGCGAGCAGTACTTC. Its protein is CASSEASGRTSEQYF.

This clone was counted at least ten times. The genes are TRBV12-3 or TRBV12-4 and TRBJ2-7; D is possibly TRBD1 or TRBD2 (5 bases each). The V and J ends lost 10 bases and 3 bases respectively, with 19 bases between them. The CDR3 is 14 residues long. The CDR3 DNA is TGTGCCACCAGCCCGGGGCAGTCCTACTACGAGCAGTACTTC. Its translation: CATSPGQSYYEQYF.

This clone was seen a few times. This rearrangement joins TRBV19 to TRBJ1-5; D is undetermined. The germline V gene encodes CDR1 LNHDA and CDR2 SQIVND (reference sequence). CDR3 size: 13 residues. V was cut by 8 bases and J by 4 bases, with 12 bases left in between. CDR3 amino acids: CASWKGGNQPQHF. The CDR3, as DNA: TGTGCCAGTTGGAAGGGTGGAAATCAGCCCCAGCATTTT.

This clone was counted only a few times. This chain joins TRBV6-1 and TRBJ2-7; tentatively, D is TRBD1 or TRBD2 (5 bases each). With 5 bases removed from V and 6 bases from J, the gap between germline ends came to 14 bases. Germline lookup yields CDR1 MNHNS and CDR2 SASEGT. This CDR3 contains 13 residues. This chain's CDR3 is CASSPLRGSEQYF. The CDR3 nucleotides read TGTGCCAGCAGTCCCCTGAGGGGATCCGAGCAGTACTTC.

In its sample, this clone was seen many times. The chain uses TRBV20-1 and TRBJ1-5, with TRBD1 as a possible D gene (6 bases). Germline CDR1 DFQATT, CDR2 SNEGSKA (reference sequence). The ends were cut back, 4 bases at V and 4 bases at J, with 17 bases in the middle. There are 15 residues in the CDR3. CDR3 sequence reads: CSAIGGGARNQPQHF. The CDR3 DNA reads TGCAGTGCTATTGGGGGGGGGGCGCGAAATCAGCCCCAGCATTTT.

This clone was seen a handful of times. The chain has TRBV6-1 and TRBJ1-1; D unclear. Trimming took off 5 bases at V and 2 bases at J, with 9 bases between the two ends. This CDR3 contains 13 residues. The germline V gene encodes CDR1 MNHNS and CDR2 SASEGT. The CDR3 loop is CASSKIENTEAFF. As DNA, the CDR3 is TGTGCCAGCAGTAAAATCGAAAACACTGAAGCTTTCTTT.

This clone has only a few counts. The chain uses TRBV6-1 and TRBJ2-3; 12 bases match TRBD2. The CDR3 covers 15 residues. Per germline, CDR1 MNHNS and CDR2 SASEGT. V was clipped by 2 bases and J by 4 bases; unmatched bases: 1. Written as DNA, the CDR3 is TGTGCCAGCAGTGAACTAGCGGGAGGGCCAGATACGCAGTATTTT. This sequence encodes CASSELAGGPDTQYF.

J is TRBJ2-3 and V is TRBV28; D call uncertain. Germline V gives CDR1 MDHEN, CDR2 SYDVKM. The V and J ends lost 11 bases and 7 bases respectively, with 13 bases between them. There are 11 residues in the CDR3. The CDR3 sequence: CALRSRHTQYF. CDR3 sequence (DNA): TGTGCCCTTCGGAGTCGGCATACGCAGTATTTT. Drawing the rest from reference TRBV28 and TRBJ2-3, the complete variable domain is DVKVTQSSRYLVKRTGEKVFLECVQDMDHENMFWYRQDPGLGLRLIYFSYDVKMKEKGDIPEGYSVSREKKERFSLILESASTNQTSMYLCALRSRHTQYFGPGTRLTVL.

J is TRBJ1-2 and V is TRBV18; 11 nucleotides align to TRBD1. V shed 5 bases, J shed 4 bases, and the junction held 6 bases outside the gene matches. CDR3 length equals 15 residues. Looked up from germline, CDR1 is KGHSH and CDR2 is LQKENI. DNA of the CDR3: TGTGCCAGCTCAACCGGACAGGGGGCCTTCTATGGCTACACCTTC. Its translation: CASSTGQGAFYGYTF.

In its sample, this clone was seen a few times. The rearrangement links TRBV6-5 to TRBJ1-6; D ambiguous. The V end lost 2 bases, the J end lost 0 bases, and 8 bases lay between the germline ends. CDR1 is MNHEY, CDR2 SVGAGI, per germline. The CDR3 totals 16 residues. The CDR3 loop reads CASSYHTSSYNSPLHF. The CDR3 DNA reads as TGTGCCAGCAGTTACCACACGAGCTCCTATAATTCACCCCTCCACTTT.

J is TRBJ2-3 and V is TRBV5-1, with D perhaps matching TRBD1 (5 bases). Germline CDR1 reads SGHRS; CDR2 reads YFSETQ. Trimming took off 0 bases at V and 6 bases at J, with 5 bases between the two ends. This CDR3 spans 12 amino acids. The DNA of the CDR3 is TGCGCCAGCAGCTTGGAGGGGGATACGCAGTATTTT. Translation gives CASSLEGDTQYF.

This clone was observed at least ten times. The chain employs TRBV9 and TRBJ1-1; 8 bases fit TRBD1. The CDR3 runs 15 residues. In germline, CDR1 is SGDLS, CDR2 YYNGEE. The junction had 2 bases not matched to a gene; V was cut back by 0 bases and J by 1 base. The CDR3 loop reads CASSVGGTGNTEAFF. The CDR3 nucleotides are TGTGCCAGCAGCGTAGGTGGGACAGGGAACACTGAAGCTTTCTTT.

The sample holds a few counts of this clone. This chain uses TRBV6-5 with TRBJ2-2; the match to TRBD2 covers 11 bases. The CDR3 has 16 amino acids. V lost 4 bases to trimming and J lost 7 bases; unmatched junction nucleotides: 8. Per the germline V gene, CDR1 is MNHEY and CDR2 is SVGAGI. The CDR3 loop is CASSLTLSGGGGELFF. CDR3 sequence (DNA): TGTGCCAGCAGTTTGACCCTTAGCGGGGGGGGCGGGGAGCTGTTTTTT.

The genes are TRBV6-5 and TRBJ1-2; D perhaps matches TRBD1 (5 bases). CDR1 MNHEY and CDR2 SVGAGI come from the germline V gene. The CDR3 runs to 13 residues. V gave up 0 bases and J gave up 3 bases, with 5 bases separating them. The CDR3 region has the DNA TGTGCCAGCAGTTACTCCAGGGACTATGGCTACACCTTC. It encodes CASSYSRDYGYTF.

The chain links TRBV9 to TRBJ2-7; TRBD1 matches 7 bases. Trimming at V came to 0 bases and at J to 0 bases, leaving 0 bases not matched to a gene. The CDR3 length is 14 residues. Germline CDR1 reads SGDLS; CDR2 reads YYNGEE. The CDR3 nucleotides read TGTGCCAGCAGCGTAGGGGACAGCTCCTACGAGCAGTACTTC. Protein: CASSVGDSSYEQYF.

The sample holds a few counts of this clone. The V gene is TRBV29-1, the J gene TRBJ2-3; the match to TRBD2 covers 8 bases. CDR3 length equals 14 residues. Unmatched junction bases numbered 10, after V lost 6 bases and J lost 5 bases. Germline CDR1 and CDR2: SQVTM and ANQGSEA. The DNA of the CDR3 is TGCAGCGTCCGAGGTCCGACTAGCGTAGATACGCAGTATTTT. Translating it yields CSVRGPTSVDTQYF.

The chain employs TRBV5-1 and TRBJ2-7; 13 nucleotides match TRBD2. The V and J ends lost 5 bases and 7 bases, in that order; junction bases with no gene match: 9. The CDR3 runs 15 residues. Germline CDR1 reads SGHRS; CDR2 reads YFSETQ. For the CDR3, the DNA is TGCGCCAGCAGATTCGGACTAGCGGGAGCGGGAGAGCAGTACTTC. Protein: CASRFGLAGAGEQYF.

This clone came up a few times. The chain joins TRBV19 to TRBJ2-2; D is perhaps TRBD2 (6 bases). The CDR3 is made up of 15 amino acids. V was clipped by 3 bases and J by 4 bases, with 12 bases between them. Germline V gene lookup returns CDR1 LNHDA and CDR2 SQIVND (reference sequence). The CDR3 DNA follows: TGTGCCAGTAGTATCCCAGGGAGGACCACCGGGGAGCTGTTTTTT. Amino acids: CASSIPGRTTGELFF.